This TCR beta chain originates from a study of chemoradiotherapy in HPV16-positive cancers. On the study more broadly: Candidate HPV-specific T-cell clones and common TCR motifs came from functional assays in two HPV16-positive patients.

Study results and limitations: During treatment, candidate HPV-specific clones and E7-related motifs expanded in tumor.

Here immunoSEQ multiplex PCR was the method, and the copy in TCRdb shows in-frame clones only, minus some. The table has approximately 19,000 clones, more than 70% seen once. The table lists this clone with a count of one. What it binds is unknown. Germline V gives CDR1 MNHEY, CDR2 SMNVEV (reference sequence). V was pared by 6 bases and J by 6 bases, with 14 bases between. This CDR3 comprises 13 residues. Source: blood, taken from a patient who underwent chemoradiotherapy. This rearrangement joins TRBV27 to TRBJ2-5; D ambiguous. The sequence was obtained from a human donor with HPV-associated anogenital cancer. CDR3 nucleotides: TGTGCCAGCAGCCTGGACCTTTCACAGACCCAGTACTTC. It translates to CASSLDLSQTQYF.